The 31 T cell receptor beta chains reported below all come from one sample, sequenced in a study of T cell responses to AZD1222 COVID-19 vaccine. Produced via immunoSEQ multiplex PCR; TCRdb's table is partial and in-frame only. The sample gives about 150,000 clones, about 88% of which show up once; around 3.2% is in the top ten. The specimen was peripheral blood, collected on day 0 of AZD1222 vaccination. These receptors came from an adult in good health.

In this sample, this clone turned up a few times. The CDR3 DNA sequence: TGTGCCAGTAGTCGAGATACAGGCCGCGGCTACACCTTC. It codes for CASSRDTGRGYTF. This chain connects TRBV19 to TRBJ1-2, with TRBD1 as a possible D gene (5 bases). The CDR3 covers 13 residues. The germline CDR1 and CDR2 sequences are LNHDA and SQIVND (reference sequence). V was pared by 5 bases and J by 8 bases, with 15 bases between.

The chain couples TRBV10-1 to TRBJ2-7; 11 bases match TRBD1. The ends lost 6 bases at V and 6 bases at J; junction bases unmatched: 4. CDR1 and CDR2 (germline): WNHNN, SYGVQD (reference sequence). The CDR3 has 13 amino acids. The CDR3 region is CASSPGQGAEQYF. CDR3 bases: TGCGCCAGCAGCCCCGGACAGGGGGCCGAGCAGTACTTC.

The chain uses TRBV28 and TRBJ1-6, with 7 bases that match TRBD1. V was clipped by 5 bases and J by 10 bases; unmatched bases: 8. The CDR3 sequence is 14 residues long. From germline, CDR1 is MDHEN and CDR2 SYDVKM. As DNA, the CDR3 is TGTGCCAGCAGTCGGTCACAGGGGCGGTCACCCCTCCACTTT. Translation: CASSRSQGRSPLHF.

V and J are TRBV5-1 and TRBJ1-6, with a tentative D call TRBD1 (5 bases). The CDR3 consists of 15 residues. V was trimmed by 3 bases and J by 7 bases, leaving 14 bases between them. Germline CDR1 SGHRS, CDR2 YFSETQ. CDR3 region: CASSSSWDGNSPLHF. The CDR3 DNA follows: TGCGCCAGCAGCTCATCCTGGGACGGGAATTCACCCCTCCACTTT.

CDR3 protein: CASSRIIGVYEQYF. The CDR3 nucleotides read TGTGCCAGCAGTCGGATTATTGGGGTCTACGAGCAGTACTTC. The chain joins TRBV6-6 to TRBJ2-7; the D is unclear. Deletions cut 5 bases from V and 3 bases from J, with 14 bases between. The CDR3 loop spans 14 amino acids. Germline CDR1 and CDR2: MNHNY and SVGAGI (reference sequence).

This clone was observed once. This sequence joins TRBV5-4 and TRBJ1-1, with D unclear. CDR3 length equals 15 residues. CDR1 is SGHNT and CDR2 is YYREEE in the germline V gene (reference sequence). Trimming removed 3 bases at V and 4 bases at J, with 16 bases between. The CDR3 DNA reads TGTGCCAGCAGCTCCGGGGTACTATGGGGCACTGAAGCTTTCTTT. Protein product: CASSSGVLWGTEAFF. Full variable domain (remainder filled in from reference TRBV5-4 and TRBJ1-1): ETGVTQSPTHLIKTRGQQVTLRCSSQSGHNTVSWYQQALGQGPQFIFQYYREEENGRGNFPPRFSGLQFPNYSSELNVNALELDDSALYLCASSSGVLWGTEAFFGQGTRLTVV.

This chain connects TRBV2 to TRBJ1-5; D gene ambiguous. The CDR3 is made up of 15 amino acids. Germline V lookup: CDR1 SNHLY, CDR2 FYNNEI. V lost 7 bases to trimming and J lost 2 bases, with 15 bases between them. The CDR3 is CASTRESTGNQPQHF. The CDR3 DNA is TGTGCCAGCACCCGGGAGAGTACTGGCAATCAGCCCCAGCATTTT.

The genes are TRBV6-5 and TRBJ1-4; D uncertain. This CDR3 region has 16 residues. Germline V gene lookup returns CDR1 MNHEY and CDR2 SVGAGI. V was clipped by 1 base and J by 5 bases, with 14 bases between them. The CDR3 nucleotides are TGTGCCAGCAGTTACTGGGTGGGTGGAGGGAATGAAAAACTGTTTTTT. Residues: CASSYWVGGGNEKLFF.

CDR3 protein: CASSRPGQGGTEAFF. The CDR3 nucleotides read TGCGCCAGCAGCAGACCGGGACAGGGGGGCACTGAAGCTTTCTTT. The gene calls are TRBV5-1 and TRBJ1-1, with TRBD1 matching 11 bases. The CDR3 covers 15 residues. Germline CDR1 SGHRS, CDR2 YFSETQ. The trim removed 4 bases at V and 4 bases at J, leaving 6 bases unmatched.

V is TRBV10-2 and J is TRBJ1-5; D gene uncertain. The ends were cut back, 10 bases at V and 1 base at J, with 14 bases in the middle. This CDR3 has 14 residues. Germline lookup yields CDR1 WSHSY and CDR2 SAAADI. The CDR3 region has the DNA TGCGCCACGTCTTCGAGCGGGAGCAATCAGCCCCAGCATTTT. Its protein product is CATSSSGSNQPQHF.

The CDR3 here is CASSYSQGNTEAFF. The CDR3 DNA is TGTGCCAGCAGTTACTCTCAGGGAAACACTGAAGCTTTCTTT. This sequence joins TRBV6-2 or TRBV6-3 and TRBJ1-1; tentative D call: TRBD1 (5 bases). This CDR3 has 14 amino acids. Germline CDR1 is MNHEY and CDR2 is SVGEGT. V gave up 0 bases and J gave up 2 bases, with 7 bases separating them.

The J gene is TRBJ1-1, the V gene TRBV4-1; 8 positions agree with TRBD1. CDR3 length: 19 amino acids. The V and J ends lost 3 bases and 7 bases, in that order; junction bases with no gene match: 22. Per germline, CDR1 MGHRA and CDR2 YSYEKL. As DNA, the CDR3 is TGCGCCAGCAGCCAGAAAAGGGTGACAGGGGAAGGAGTCCAATTTGAAGCTTTCTTT. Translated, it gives CASSQKRVTGEGVQFEAFF.

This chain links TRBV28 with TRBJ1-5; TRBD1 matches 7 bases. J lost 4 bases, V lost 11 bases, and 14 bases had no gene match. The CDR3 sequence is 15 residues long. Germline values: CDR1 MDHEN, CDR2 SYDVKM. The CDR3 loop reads CAGVKGGQQNQPQHF. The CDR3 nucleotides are TGTGCCGGTGTTAAGGGGGGACAGCAGAATCAGCCCCAGCATTTT.

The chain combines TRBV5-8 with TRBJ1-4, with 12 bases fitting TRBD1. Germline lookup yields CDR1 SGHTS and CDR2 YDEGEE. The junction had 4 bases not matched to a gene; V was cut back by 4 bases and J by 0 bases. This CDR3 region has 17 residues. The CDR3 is CASSGGQGAATNEKLFF. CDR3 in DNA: TGTGCCAGCAGCGGGGGACAGGGGGCTGCAACTAATGAAAAACTGTTTTTT.

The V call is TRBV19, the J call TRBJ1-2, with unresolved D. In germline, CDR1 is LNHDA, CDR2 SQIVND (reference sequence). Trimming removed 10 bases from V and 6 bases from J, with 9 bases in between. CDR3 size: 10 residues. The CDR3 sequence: CATKWDGYTF. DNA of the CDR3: TGTGCCACAAAGTGGGATGGCTACACCTTC. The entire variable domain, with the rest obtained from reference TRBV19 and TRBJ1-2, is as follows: DGGITQSPKYLFRKEGQNVTLSCEQNLNHDAMYWYRQDPGQGLRLIYYSQIVNDFQKGDIAEGYSVSREKKESFPLTVTSAQKNPTAFYLCATKWDGYTFGSGTRLTVV.

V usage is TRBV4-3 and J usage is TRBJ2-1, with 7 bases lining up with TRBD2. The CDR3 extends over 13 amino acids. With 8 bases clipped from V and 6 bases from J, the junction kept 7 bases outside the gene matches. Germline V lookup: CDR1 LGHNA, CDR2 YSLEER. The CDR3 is CASGGDSANEQFF. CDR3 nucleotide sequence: TGCGCCAGCGGGGGGGACTCGGCCAATGAGCAGTTCTTC.

The CDR3 coding sequence is TGTGCCAGCAGTGTACGACAGGGGTATGGTGAGCAGTTCTTC. Residues: CASSVRQGYGEQFF. The chain combines TRBV6-4 with TRBJ2-1; 8 bases are shared with TRBD1. Germline loops: CDR1 MRHNA, CDR2 SNTAGT. The CDR3 consists of 14 residues. Losses at the gene ends were 4 bases for V and 9 bases for J; bases not matched to a gene: 8.

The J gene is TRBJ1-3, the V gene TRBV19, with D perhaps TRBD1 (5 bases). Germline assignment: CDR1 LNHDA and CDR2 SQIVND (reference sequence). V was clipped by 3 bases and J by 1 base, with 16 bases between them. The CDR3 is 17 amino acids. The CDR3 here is CASSILDPGESGNTIYF. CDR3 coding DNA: TGTGCCAGTAGTATCCTCGACCCGGGGGAGTCTGGAAACACCATATATTTT.

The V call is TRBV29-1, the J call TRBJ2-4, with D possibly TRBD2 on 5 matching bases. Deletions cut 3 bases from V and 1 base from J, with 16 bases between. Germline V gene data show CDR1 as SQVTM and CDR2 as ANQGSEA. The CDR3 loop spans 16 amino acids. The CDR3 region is CSVDPGLSEAKNIQYF. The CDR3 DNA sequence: TGCAGCGTTGATCCCGGACTCTCGGAGGCCAAAAACATTCAGTACTTC.

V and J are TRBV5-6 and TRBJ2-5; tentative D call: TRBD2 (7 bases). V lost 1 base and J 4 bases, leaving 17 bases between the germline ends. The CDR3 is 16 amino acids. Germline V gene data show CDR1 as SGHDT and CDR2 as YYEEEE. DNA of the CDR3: TGTGCCAGCAGCTTGCTCCCGGGGGGCGGAGGAGAGACCCAGTACTTC. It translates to CASSLLPGGGGETQYF.

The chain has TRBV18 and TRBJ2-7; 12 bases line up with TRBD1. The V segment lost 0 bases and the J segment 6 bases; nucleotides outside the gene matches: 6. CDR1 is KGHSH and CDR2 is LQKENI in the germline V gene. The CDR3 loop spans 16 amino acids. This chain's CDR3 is CASSPPGTGGAGEQYF. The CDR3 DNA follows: TGTGCCAGCTCACCACCGGGGACAGGGGGCGCGGGCGAGCAGTACTTC.

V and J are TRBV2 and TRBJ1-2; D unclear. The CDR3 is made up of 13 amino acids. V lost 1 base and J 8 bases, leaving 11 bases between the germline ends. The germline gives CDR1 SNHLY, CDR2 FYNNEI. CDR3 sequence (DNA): TGTGCCAGCAGTGAAGACAGCTGGTCGGGCTACACCTTC. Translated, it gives CASSEDSWSGYTF.

DNA of the CDR3: TGTGCCAGCAGCCAAAGTAGCAATCAGCCCCAGCATTTT. Its translation: CASSQSSNQPQHF. The chain carries TRBV7-2 and TRBJ1-5; D unresolved. The CDR3 extends over 13 amino acids. CDR1 is SGHTA, CDR2 FQGNSA, per germline. With 5 bases removed from V and 0 bases from J, the gap between germline ends came to 5 bases.

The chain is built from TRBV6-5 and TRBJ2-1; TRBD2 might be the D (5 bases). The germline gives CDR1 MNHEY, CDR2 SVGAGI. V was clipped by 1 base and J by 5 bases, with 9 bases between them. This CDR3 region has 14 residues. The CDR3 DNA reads TGTGCCAGCAGTTACTATCGGGGAGACAATGAGCAGTTCTTC. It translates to CASSYYRGDNEQFF.

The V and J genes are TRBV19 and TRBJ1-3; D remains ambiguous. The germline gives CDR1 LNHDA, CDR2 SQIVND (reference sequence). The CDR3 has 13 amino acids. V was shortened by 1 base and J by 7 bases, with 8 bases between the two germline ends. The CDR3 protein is CASSIAPGNTIYF. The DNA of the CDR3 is TGTGCCAGTAGTATAGCACCCGGGAACACCATATATTTT.

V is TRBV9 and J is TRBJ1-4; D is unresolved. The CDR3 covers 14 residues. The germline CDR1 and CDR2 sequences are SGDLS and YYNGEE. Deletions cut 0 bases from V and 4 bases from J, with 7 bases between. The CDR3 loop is CASSVDGYNEKLFF. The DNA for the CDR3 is TGTGCCAGCAGCGTAGACGGTTATAATGAAAAACTGTTTTTT.

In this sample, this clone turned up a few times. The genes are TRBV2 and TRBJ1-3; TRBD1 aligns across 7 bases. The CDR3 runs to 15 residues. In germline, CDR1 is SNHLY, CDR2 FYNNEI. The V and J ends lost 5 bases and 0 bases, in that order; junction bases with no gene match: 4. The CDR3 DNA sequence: TGTGCCAGCAGTTATACAGGGGCCTCTGGAAACACCATATATTTT. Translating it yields CASSYTGASGNTIYF.

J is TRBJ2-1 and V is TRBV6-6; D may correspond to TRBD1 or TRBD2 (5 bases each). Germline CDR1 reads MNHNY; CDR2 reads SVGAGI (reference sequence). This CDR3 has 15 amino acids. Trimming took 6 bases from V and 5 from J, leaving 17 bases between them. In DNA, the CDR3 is TGTGCCAGCAGGCAAGCCGGGACGGCCAACAATGAGCAGTTCTTC. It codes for CASRQAGTANNEQFF.

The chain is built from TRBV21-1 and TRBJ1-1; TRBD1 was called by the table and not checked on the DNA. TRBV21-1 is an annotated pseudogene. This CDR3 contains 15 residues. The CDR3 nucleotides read TGTGCCAGCAGCTCTGTGACAGGCTTCGACACTGAAGCTTTCTTT. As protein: CASSSVTGFDTEAFF.

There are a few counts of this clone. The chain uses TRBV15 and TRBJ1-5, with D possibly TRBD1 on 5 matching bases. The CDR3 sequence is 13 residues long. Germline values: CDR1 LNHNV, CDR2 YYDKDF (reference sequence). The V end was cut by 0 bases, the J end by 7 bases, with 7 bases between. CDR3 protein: CATSRDYRQPQHF. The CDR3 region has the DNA TGTGCCACCAGCAGAGATTACAGGCAGCCCCAGCATTTT.

The CDR3, as DNA: TGTGCCAGCTCTATGGACAGGGGCCGTACTGAAGCTTTCTTT. It encodes CASSMDRGRTEAFF. J is TRBJ1-1 and V is TRBV18; 9 bases map to TRBD1. The CDR3 spans 14 residues. Germline values: CDR1 KGHSH, CDR2 LQKENI. V gave up 6 bases and J gave up 5 bases; unmatched junction bases: 7.